These 11 T cell receptor beta chains were sequenced from one sample in a study of cytotoxic CD8 clonotypes in ibrutinib-treated CLL. Profiled with immunoSEQ multiplex PCR; TCRdb holds only in-frame clones, not every one. The sample contains some 120,000 clones, 84% of which appear only once. Material: PBMCs, obtained after 24 months of ibrutinib treatment. These receptors were taken from a human donor with chronic lymphocytic leukemia.

This chain joins TRBV6-5 and TRBJ1-4, with D hard to call. The V and J ends lost 6 bases and 0 bases respectively, with 11 bases between them. Germline V lookup: CDR1 MNHEY, CDR2 SVGAGI. This CDR3 has 15 residues. This chain's CDR3 is CASSDGITTNEKLFF. CDR3 in DNA: TGTGCCAGCAGCGACGGGATTACAACTAATGAAAAACTGTTTTTT.

The genes are TRBV2 and TRBJ1-1; possibly TRBD1 for D (6 bases). The CDR3 totals 12 residues. The V gene's germline CDR1 is SNHLY and CDR2 FYNNEI. V was pared by 6 bases and J by 8 bases, with 13 bases between. CDR3 residues: CASSLDRSEAFF. The CDR3 nucleotides are TGTGCCAGCAGCCTCGACAGGTCGGAAGCTTTCTTT.

The chain is built from TRBV14 and TRBJ1-6; 11 nucleotides agree with TRBD1. V was clipped by 2 bases and J by 7 bases; unmatched bases: 1. The CDR3 extends over 15 amino acids. CDR1 and CDR2 (germline): SGHDN, FVKESK. This CDR3 reads CASSQRDRGNSPLHF. Here the CDR3 DNA reads TGTGCCAGCAGCCAAAGGGACAGGGGGAATTCACCCCTCCACTTT.

This rearrangement joins TRBV7-9 to TRBJ1-1; perhaps TRBD1 as D (6 bases). The CDR3 contains 13 residues. V shed 7 bases and J shed 7 bases, with 16 bases lying between them. CDR1 and CDR2 (germline): SEHNR, FQNEAQ (reference sequence). The CDR3 loop reads CASTVGGPVEAFF. CDR3 in DNA: TGTGCCAGCACCGTAGGGGGGCCAGTTGAAGCTTTCTTT.

This clone has more than one count but fewer than ten. The chain combines TRBV6-1 with TRBJ2-3; unclear D gene. The CDR3 is 13 amino acids. V gave up 4 bases and J gave up 2 bases, with 7 bases separating them. Per germline, CDR1 MNHNS and CDR2 SASEGT. CDR3 DNA sequence: TGTGCCAGCAGTGTCTACACCACAGATACGCAGTATTTT. Translating gives CASSVYTTDTQYF.

This chain uses TRBV15 with TRBJ1-6, with D possibly TRBD1 on 5 matching bases. The germline V and J ends were trimmed by 1 base and 5 bases, with 9 bases remaining between them. Germline V gives CDR1 LNHNV, CDR2 YYDKDF (reference sequence). The length of the CDR3 is 15 residues. CDR3 region: CATSRGQGDNSPLHF. CDR3 bases: TGTGCCACCAGCAGAGGGCAGGGTGATAATTCACCCCTCCACTTT.

The chain carries TRBV4-1 and TRBJ2-5; D may correspond to TRBD1 or TRBD2 (6 bases each). The V gene lost 6 bases and the J gene lost 1 base, with 15 bases spanning the gap. This CDR3 is built from 15 residues. CDR1 is MGHRA, CDR2 YSYEKL, per germline. CDR3 DNA: TGCGCCAGCAGTTTCAGGTGGGGGGCCCAAGAGACCCAGTACTTC. Its translation is CASSFRWGAQETQYF.

The chain carries TRBV5-1 and TRBJ1-1; weak D call: TRBD1 (5 bases). The V end lost 0 bases, the J end lost 0 bases, and 9 bases lay between the germline ends. The CDR3 runs 15 residues. CDR1 is SGHRS and CDR2 is YFSETQ in the germline V gene. CDR3 residues: CASSLAGTLNTEAFF. In nucleotides, the CDR3 is TGCGCCAGCAGCTTGGCAGGGACGTTGAACACTGAAGCTTTCTTT.

The chain carries TRBV5-1 and TRBJ2-6; no clear D gene. This CDR3 contains 16 residues. Per germline, CDR1 SGHRS and CDR2 YFSETQ. V shed 0 bases and J shed 0 bases, with 7 bases lying between them. CDR3 sequence: CASSLGTTSGANVLTF. CDR3 in DNA: TGCGCCAGCAGCTTGGGTACAACCTCTGGGGCCAACGTCCTGACTTTC.

The chain has TRBV4-2 and TRBJ1-1; TRBD1 matches 12 bases. Germline loops: CDR1 LGHNA, CDR2 YNFKEQ. V lost 2 bases to trimming and J lost 0 bases; unmatched junction nucleotides: 7. There are 18 residues in the CDR3. In DNA form, the CDR3 reads TGTGCCAGCAGCCAAACAATGGGGACAGGGGGCATGAACACTGAAGCTTTCTTT. Translating it yields CASSQTMGTGGMNTEAFF.

Only one count was recorded for this clone. The chain uses TRBV5-1 and TRBJ2-3; no firm D call. Trimming left V 2 bases short and J 0 bases short, with 10 bases between. Germline lookup yields CDR1 SGHRS and CDR2 YFSETQ. The CDR3 is 15 amino acids. Written as DNA, the CDR3 is TGCGCCAGCAGCTTAAGAACAGAGAGCACAGATACGCAGTATTTT. Its translation: CASSLRTESTDTQYF.